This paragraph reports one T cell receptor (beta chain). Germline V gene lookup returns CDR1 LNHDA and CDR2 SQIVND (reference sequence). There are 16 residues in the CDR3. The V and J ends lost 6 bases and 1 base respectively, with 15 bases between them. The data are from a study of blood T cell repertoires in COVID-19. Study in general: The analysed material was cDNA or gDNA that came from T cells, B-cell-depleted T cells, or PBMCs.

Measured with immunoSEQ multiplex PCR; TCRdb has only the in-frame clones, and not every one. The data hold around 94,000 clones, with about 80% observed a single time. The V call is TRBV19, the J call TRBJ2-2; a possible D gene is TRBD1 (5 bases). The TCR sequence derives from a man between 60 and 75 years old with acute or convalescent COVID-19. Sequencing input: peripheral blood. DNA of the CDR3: TGTGCCAGTAGCACACGAAGGGGTTGGAACACCGGGGAGCTGTTTTTT. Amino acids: CASSTRRGWNTGELFF.